This entry concerns a single T cell receptor beta chain. The data belong to a study of PD-L1 blockade in urothelial cancer. TCRdb's table, derived via immunoSEQ multiplex PCR, lists solely in-frame clones and lacks some. In the table there are approximately 110,000 clones, approximately 89% of which are singletons. Time point reported: peripheral blood 6 weeks after treatment start. The specimen comprised PBMCs, sampled around atezolizumab (anti-PD-L1) treatment. This clonotype was sampled from a man aged 55 to 69 with urothelial cancer.

CDR3: CASGAGDTQYF. For the CDR3, the DNA is TGTGCCAGTGGAGCGGGAGATACGCAGTATTTT. This sequence joins TRBV19 and TRBJ2-3; D may be TRBD2 (6 bases). The germline CDR1 and CDR2 sequences are LNHDA and SQIVND (reference sequence). The V gene lost 8 bases and the J gene lost 5 bases, with 8 bases spanning the gap. This CDR3 contains 11 residues.